These 18 T cell receptor beta chains were all obtained from the same sample, sequenced in a study of blood T cell repertoires in COVID-19. Profiled with immunoSEQ multiplex PCR; TCRdb holds only in-frame clones, not every one. The table has a few hundred thousand clones, 82% seen once. Sequencing used peripheral blood. These receptors came from an elderly woman with COVID-19, enrolled during active disease.

The sample holds a few counts of this clone. CDR3 nucleotides: TGTGCCAGCAGTTTTACAAACGCTGGAAACACCATATATTTT. Translation gives CASSFTNAGNTIYF. This sequence joins TRBV6-6 and TRBJ1-3; D uncertain. With 4 bases removed from V and 2 bases from J, the gap between germline ends came to 9 bases. The germline CDR1 and CDR2 sequences are MNHNY and SVGAGI (reference sequence). This CDR3 contains 14 residues.

The CDR3 region has the DNA TGTGCCAGCAGGACAGGGCATGACTATGGCTACACCTTC. It translates to CASRTGHDYGYTF. V gene TRBV7-9 combines with J gene TRBJ1-2; 7 nucleotides align to TRBD1. V lost 6 bases to trimming and J lost 3 bases; unmatched junction nucleotides: 4. The germline CDR1 and CDR2 sequences are SEHNR and FQNEAQ (reference sequence). The CDR3 extends over 13 amino acids.

The CDR3 region has the DNA TGTGCCTGGAGTGTCCAGGGGATGGATGGCTACACCTTC. Protein: CAWSVQGMDGYTF. The chain couples TRBV30 to TRBJ1-2, with TRBD1 as a possible D gene (6 bases). This CDR3 contains 13 residues. V was pared by 0 bases and J by 6 bases, with 11 bases between. Per germline, CDR1 GTSNPN and CDR2 SVGIG (reference sequence).

This sequence joins TRBV5-1 and TRBJ2-1; 10 bases align to TRBD2. The V gene's germline CDR1 is SGHRS and CDR2 YFSETQ. The ends lost 2 bases at V and 1 base at J; junction bases unmatched: 6. The CDR3 runs to 17 residues. The CDR3 nucleotides read TGCGCCAGCAGCTTCGGTCCTAGCGGGGGATCCTACAATGAGCAGTTCTTC. This translates into CASSFGPSGGSYNEQFF.

The chain employs TRBV9 and TRBJ2-5; D possibly corresponds to TRBD1 (7 bases). Germline-derived CDR1 and CDR2 are SGDLS and YYNGEE. CDR3 length: 16 amino acids. Trimming took off 3 bases at V and 1 base at J, with 16 bases between the two ends. The CDR3 spells CASSGQGLGGQETQYF. CDR3 in DNA: TGTGCCAGCAGCGGACAGGGCCTGGGGGGCCAAGAGACCCAGTACTTC.

The J gene is TRBJ2-2, the V gene TRBV7-6; TRBD2 matches 11 bases. CDR1 is SGHVS and CDR2 is FNYEAQ in the germline V gene. CDR3 length equals 16 residues. Germline trimming cut 2 bases from V and 5 bases from J; bases unmatched to any gene: 4. CDR3: CASSLLAGGRTGELFF. CDR3 in DNA: TGTGCCAGCAGCTTATTAGCGGGGGGGCGAACCGGGGAGCTGTTTTTT.

Here the CDR3 reads CASSLTGTATDTQYF. The DNA for the CDR3 is TGTGCCAGCAGTTTAACGGGGACAGCCACAGATACGCAGTATTTT. The chain joins TRBV28 to TRBJ2-3; 7 nucleotides agree with TRBD1. This CDR3 has 15 residues. Germline trimming cut 2 bases from V and 2 bases from J; bases unmatched to any gene: 4. Germline CDR1 MDHEN, CDR2 SYDVKM.

Only one count was recorded for this clone. V and J are TRBV6-2 or TRBV6-3 and TRBJ1-5; possibly TRBD1 for D (6 bases). V was trimmed by 4 bases and J by 8 bases, leaving 18 bases between them. The CDR3 is 15 amino acids. Per the germline V gene, CDR1 is MNHEY and CDR2 is SVGEGT. This CDR3 is CASSSPEQGFKPQHF. The CDR3 DNA reads TGTGCCAGCAGTTCCCCGGAACAGGGATTCAAGCCCCAGCATTTT.

The V gene is TRBV6-4, the J gene TRBJ1-2, with 9 positions matching TRBD1. Germline-derived CDR1 and CDR2 are MRHNA and SNTAGT. The CDR3 consists of 16 residues. V lost 6 bases and J lost 5; bases outside the gene matches: 13. Here the CDR3 DNA reads TGTGCCAGCAGCCCCGGGACAGGGACCGGAATATATGGCTACACCTTC. Its protein product is CASSPGTGTGIYGYTF.

The chain links TRBV30 to TRBJ1-4, with D hard to call. V was pared by 5 bases and J by 8 bases, with 12 bases between. The CDR3 is made up of 12 amino acids. CDR1 GTSNPN and CDR2 SVGIG come from the germline V gene (reference sequence). This CDR3 reads CAWRGLREKLFF. The CDR3 nucleotides read TGTGCCTGGCGGGGATTAAGGGAAAAACTGTTTTTT.

This clone has just a few counts. The V call is TRBV7-8, the J call TRBJ1-1; D is uncertain. V was clipped by 2 bases and J by 1 base, with 17 bases between them. The CDR3 is made up of 17 amino acids. Germline V gives CDR1 SGHVS, CDR2 FQNEAQ. Here the CDR3 DNA reads TGTGCCAGCAGCTTACAAGTTAACATTCAAAGGAACACTGAAGCTTTCTTT. Its protein is CASSLQVNIQRNTEAFF. The whole variable domain, filled in from reference TRBV7-8 and TRBJ1-1, reads GAGVSQSPRYKVAKRGQDVALRCDPISGHVSLFWYQQALGQGPEFLTYFQNEAQLDKSGLPSDRFFAERPEGSVSTLKIQRTQQEDSAVYLCASSLQVNIQRNTEAFFGQGTRLTVV.

This clone was recorded a few times. The chain couples TRBV3-1 (or the pseudogene TRBV3-2) to TRBJ2-1; 9 bases line up with TRBD1. The germline gives CDR1 LGHDT, CDR2 YNNKEL (reference sequence). Trimming cost V 0 bases and J 12 bases; bases outside gene matches: 3. CDR3 length equals 13 residues. The CDR3 protein is CASSQDLDRGQFF. The CDR3 coding sequence is TGTGCCAGCAGCCAAGATCTGGACAGGGGGCAGTTCTTC.

The chain combines TRBV6-9 with TRBJ2-5; 8 bases line up with TRBD2. Germline V gene data show CDR1 as MNHGY and CDR2 as SVAAGI. After removal of 2 bases from V and 4 bases from J, the junction contained 12 bases not matched to a gene. The CDR3 has 17 amino acids. For the CDR3, the DNA is TGTGCCAGCAGTTATGAGGCCACCGGGGGGGAGAGAGAGACCCAGTACTTC. Translation gives CASSYEATGGERETQYF.

The J gene is TRBJ2-1, the V gene TRBV6-2 or TRBV6-3; the D gene is possibly TRBD2 (5 bases). The CDR3 loop spans 15 amino acids. The germline CDR1 and CDR2 sequences are MNHEY and SVGEGT. The V end was cut by 5 bases, the J end by 4 bases, with 15 bases between. The CDR3 loop is CASSLLSGSYNEQFF. CDR3 bases: TGTGCCAGCAGTCTACTCAGCGGTTCTTACAATGAGCAGTTCTTC.

This chain links TRBV18 with TRBJ1-4; D possibly corresponds to TRBD1 (6 bases). The CDR3 totals 16 residues. Trimming took 3 bases from V and 4 from J, leaving 15 bases between them. Germline V gene lookup returns CDR1 KGHSH and CDR2 LQKENI. The CDR3 spells CASSPPPEGGNEKLFF. CDR3 nucleotides: TGTGCCAGCTCACCGCCGCCCGAAGGGGGTAATGAAAAACTGTTTTTT.

This sequence joins TRBV2 and TRBJ2-1; 9 bases are shared with TRBD1. The V segment lost 5 bases and the J segment 2 bases; nucleotides outside the gene matches: 4. The CDR3 is 15 residues long. The germline gives CDR1 SNHLY, CDR2 FYNNEI. The CDR3 protein is CASSPRTGAYNEQFF. DNA for the CDR3: TGTGCCAGCAGTCCCAGGACAGGGGCCTACAATGAGCAGTTCTTC.

V is TRBV3-1 (or the pseudogene TRBV3-2) and J is TRBJ2-7; TRBD1 agrees at 7 bases. This CDR3 region has 14 residues. V was clipped by 4 bases and J by 3 bases; unmatched bases: 6. Germline V CDR1 and CDR2: LGHDT, YNNKEL (reference sequence). The CDR3 DNA follows: TGTGCCAGCAGCCCACAGGACAGGCTCTACGAGCAGTACTTC. Its protein product is CASSPQDRLYEQYF.

The V call is TRBV14, the J call TRBJ2-7; the D is unclear. V lost 1 base and J 6 bases, leaving 10 bases between the germline ends. Germline V gives CDR1 SGHDN, CDR2 FVKESK. The length of the CDR3 is 13 residues. For the CDR3, the DNA is TGTGCCAGCAGCCAAGTGAGAGGCGGCGAGCAGTACTTC. This codes for CASSQVRGGEQYF.